This T cell receptor (beta chain) was observed in a study of T cells expressing NK-cell markers. Germline CDR1 reads SQVTM; CDR2 reads ANQGSEA. This CDR3 region has 16 residues. As the method of synthesis, 5'RACE template switching with UMIs yielded TCR beta cDNA. Using the 5' RACE reads, TCRdb records one entry per CDR3 protein without DNA. The sample's table shows around 550,000 distinct CDR3 sequences. This receptor was obtained from a man between 18 and 29 years old in good health. The sample comprised blood T cells: a sorted CD56 or NKG2C T cell subset, CD4+ or CD8+ T cells, or bulk PBMC T cells (not recorded which). This chain joins TRBV29-1 and TRBJ2-2; TCRdb's D gene call, TRBD2, goes unchecked for lack of DNA. The CDR3 sequence: CSVGPRTSDYTGELFF.